One and the same sample provided the 20 T cell receptor beta chains below, sequenced in a study of response to subunit inactivated influenza vaccine. TCRdb itself ran the RT-PCR reads through MiXCR, one entry per CDR3 protein. The data contain roughly 620,000 distinct CDR3 sequences, 11% of them singletons. The data were also submitted as part of a second study, on T cells expressing NK-cell markers. Per that paper: Libraries used 5'RACE template switching adding universal primer site and UMIs.

Sample: PBMCs from blood, taken on the day of vaccination. These receptors came from a man in his fifties or sixties who received an inactivated influenza vaccine.

V is TRBV6-5 and J is TRBJ1-4; possible D gene TRBD1, 5 bases. Per germline, CDR1 MNHEY and CDR2 SVGAGI. The CDR3 totals 15 residues. V lost 0 bases, J lost 8 bases, and 13 bases lay in between. The CDR3 DNA reads TGTGCCAGCAGTTACTCTCCAACAGAGGGGGAAAAACTGTTTTTT. Protein sequence: CASSYSPTEGEKLFF.

This clonotype was recorded many times. This sequence joins TRBV27 and TRBJ1-1; TRBD1 aligns across 8 bases. There are 17 residues in the CDR3. Germline V gene sequence: CDR1 MNHEY, CDR2 SMNVEV (reference sequence). V lost 5 bases, J lost 1 base, and 12 bases stayed unmatched. CDR3 sequence: CASSNLGTGVWNTEAFF. Written as DNA, the CDR3 is TGTGCCAGCAGTAACTTGGGGACAGGCGTCTGGAACACTGAAGCTTTCTTT.

The V call is TRBV9, the J call TRBJ1-5, with 10 positions matching TRBD1. This CDR3 region has 15 residues. The germline gives CDR1 SGDLS, CDR2 YYNGEE. With V trimmed by 0 bases and J by 6 bases, 3 bases remained unmatched. In nucleotides, the CDR3 is TGTGCCAGCAGCGTAGACGGGGACAGGGGTCAGCCCCAGCATTTT. This codes for CASSVDGDRGQPQHF.

This clonotype was counted only a few times. This chain links TRBV20-1 with TRBJ1-3; no clear D gene. The CDR3 loop spans 14 amino acids. V was pared by 0 bases and J by 4 bases, with 10 bases between. Per the germline V gene, CDR1 is DFQATT and CDR2 is SNEGSKA (reference sequence). The CDR3 sequence is CSARDRSPGNTIYF. The DNA for the CDR3 is TGCAGTGCTAGAGATCGATCGCCGGGAAACACCATATATTTT.

In its sample, this clonotype was seen a few times. V usage is TRBV6-2 or TRBV6-3 and J usage is TRBJ1-1, with TRBD1 matching 7 bases. Germline loops: CDR1 MNHEY, CDR2 SVGEGT. The V segment lost 5 bases and the J segment 11 bases; nucleotides outside the gene matches: 8. The CDR3 has 12 amino acids. The CDR3: CASSEPGQRAFF. For the CDR3, the DNA is TGTGCCAGCAGTGAGCCGGGACAGAGGGCTTTCTTT.

The sample holds a few counts of this clonotype. J is TRBJ2-7 and V is TRBV12-3 or TRBV12-4; D unresolved. The CDR3 has 15 residues. Deletions cut 3 bases from V and 2 bases from J, with 14 bases between. The CDR3 sequence: CASSLSSAGTYEQYF. As DNA, the CDR3 is TGTGCCAGCAGTTTGTCGTCCGCCGGAACCTACGAGCAGTACTTC.

The rearrangement uses TRBV10-3 and TRBJ1-1; 10 nucleotides match TRBD1. Germline V lookup: CDR1 ENHRY, CDR2 SYGVKD. This CDR3 comprises 15 residues. The trim removed 6 bases at V and 4 bases at J, leaving 8 bases unmatched. The CDR3 region has the DNA TGTGCCATCAGAGCGACAGGGGGCGCGGGCACTGAAGCTTTCTTT. The encoded protein is CAIRATGGAGTEAFF.

The chain employs TRBV20-1 and TRBJ2-1; the match to TRBD1 covers 9 bases. Germline CDR1 reads DFQATT; CDR2 reads SNEGSKA (reference sequence). CDR3 length: 14 residues. The V segment lost 1 base and the J segment 6 bases; nucleotides outside the gene matches: 4. CDR3 in DNA: TGCAGTGCTAGAGTTGGGACAGGGCCCAATGAGCAGTTCTTC. This codes for CSARVGTGPNEQFF.

The chain uses TRBV6-1 and TRBJ2-7, with D unclear. The V end lost 5 bases, the J end lost 1 base, and 9 bases lay between the germline ends. The CDR3 is 13 amino acids. Germline V gene lookup returns CDR1 MNHNS and CDR2 SASEGT. The chain's CDR3 is CASSWSASYEQYF. The CDR3 nucleotides read TGTGCCAGCAGTTGGAGCGCTTCCTACGAGCAGTACTTC.

This clonotype was counted ten times or more. CDR3 DNA sequence: TGCGCCAGCAGCCGGGGAGAGTACCAAGAGACCCAGTACTTC. Amino acids: CASSRGEYQETQYF. V usage is TRBV5-1 and J usage is TRBJ2-5, with D perhaps TRBD2 (5 bases). The CDR3 has 14 residues. Germline V CDR1 and CDR2: SGHRS, YFSETQ. V lost 4 bases to trimming and J lost 0 bases, with 10 bases between them.

The sample holds a few counts of this clonotype. J is TRBJ2-5 and V is TRBV6-2 or TRBV6-3; D gene ambiguous. This CDR3 contains 15 residues. Germline loops: CDR1 MNHEY, CDR2 SVGEGT. V was pared by 7 bases and J by 0 bases, with 15 bases between. The CDR3 here is CASTPTSTYQETQYF. CDR3 coding DNA: TGTGCCAGCACCCCCACGTCCACGTACCAAGAGACCCAGTACTTC.

In this sample, this clonotype turned up a few times. V gene TRBV29-1 combines with J gene TRBJ2-7; D is unclear. The CDR3 runs 10 residues. Trimming left V 4 bases short and J 5 bases short, with 6 bases between. Germline V gives CDR1 SQVTM, CDR2 ANQGSEA. In DNA, the CDR3 is TGCAGCGTTGTGGTCCACGAGCAGTACTTC. As protein: CSVVVHEQYF.

This clonotype turned up a few times. V and J are TRBV5-1 and TRBJ2-7; D is possibly TRBD1 (6 bases). The length of the CDR3 is 15 residues. Trimming removed 0 bases from V and 2 bases from J, with 12 bases in between. Germline values: CDR1 SGHRS, CDR2 YFSETQ. The CDR3 region has the DNA TGCGCCAGCAGCTTGGTCGGGACACCCACCTACGAGCAGTACTTC. Translated: CASSLVGTPTYEQYF. Looking up the rest from reference TRBV5-1 and TRBJ2-7 gives the full variable domain: KAGVTQTPRYLIKTRGQQVTLSCSPISGHRSVSWYQQTPGQGLQFLFEYFSETQRNKGNFPGRFSGRQFSNSRSEMNVSTLELGDSALYLCASSLVGTPTYEQYFGPGTRLTVT.

V and J are TRBV7-2 and TRBJ2-4; D gene ambiguous. This CDR3 contains 15 residues. Trimming left V 1 base short and J 0 bases short, with 7 bases between. CDR1 is SGHTA and CDR2 is FQGNSA in the germline V gene. CDR3 protein: CASSLGHVAKNIQYF. The CDR3 DNA sequence: TGTGCCAGCAGCTTAGGACACGTAGCCAAAAACATTCAGTACTTC.

The CDR3 bases are TGCAGTGCCCCGGAGGCGGGCGGTCAGCCCCAGCATTTT. Amino acids: CSAPEAGGQPQHF. The chain links TRBV20-1 to TRBJ1-5; D gene unclear. There are 13 residues in the CDR3. The germline CDR1 and CDR2 sequences are DFQATT and SNEGSKA (reference sequence). Trimming cost V 6 bases and J 6 bases, with 15 bases left between them.

The rearrangement uses TRBV20-1 and TRBJ1-1; D not certain. The V end was cut by 3 bases, the J end by 0 bases, with 5 bases between. Looked up from germline, CDR1 is DFQATT and CDR2 is SNEGSKA (reference sequence). The CDR3 is 12 amino acids. Here the CDR3 reads CSASRLNTEAFF. DNA of the CDR3: TGCAGTGCTAGCCGTCTGAACACTGAAGCTTTCTTT.

The chain carries TRBV11-1 and TRBJ2-1, with 7 bases identical to TRBD2. Germline lookup yields CDR1 SGHAT and CDR2 FQDESV (reference sequence). V was clipped by 5 bases and J by 9 bases; unmatched bases: 19. This CDR3 has 17 residues. CDR3 sequence (DNA): TGTGCCAGCAGCCGCCAAGGTCGGGCTAGCGGAGGGAGTGAGCAGTTCTTC. Translated: CASSRQGRASGGSEQFF. Combining the CDR3 with reference TRBV11-1 and TRBJ2-1 gives the whole variable domain EAEVAQSPRYKITEKSQAVAFWCDPISGHATLYWYRQILGQGPELLVQFQDESVVDDSQLPKDRFSAERLKGVDSTLKIQPAELGDSAMYLCASSRQGRASGGSEQFFGPGTRLTVL.

This clonotype was seen only a few times. The chain couples TRBV27 to TRBJ1-6; D possibly corresponds to TRBD1 (6 bases). V lost 6 bases and J 0 bases, leaving 21 bases between the germline ends. CDR3 size: 19 residues. Germline assignment: CDR1 MNHEY and CDR2 SMNVEV (reference sequence). The DNA of the CDR3 is TGTGCCAGCAGGATACAGGGTAGATCCGGGGCCTCCTATAATTCACCCCTCCACTTT. It specifies CASRIQGRSGASYNSPLHF.

The sample holds many counts of this clonotype. This CDR3 is CASSLGSENEQFF. CDR3 nucleotides: TGTGCCAGCAGCTTAGGTTCAGAGAATGAGCAGTTCTTC. The gene calls are TRBV7-3 and TRBJ2-1, with D uncertain. Germline V gene lookup returns CDR1 SGHTA and CDR2 FQGTGA. The CDR3 contains 13 residues. V lost 2 bases to trimming and J lost 7 bases, with 9 bases between them.

This clonotype was observed a few times. CDR3 in amino acids: CASSRGLAGGSGELFF. The DNA for the CDR3 is TGTGCCAGCAGCCGGGGACTAGCGGGAGGATCGGGGGAGCTGTTTTTT. The V call is TRBV7-2, the J call TRBJ2-2, with TRBD2 matching over 15 bases. The CDR3 runs 16 residues. Germline trimming cut 5 bases from V and 8 bases from J; bases unmatched to any gene: 6. Per germline, CDR1 SGHTA and CDR2 FQGNSA.